Only one count was recorded for the clone carrying this TCR beta chain. The record originates from a study of blood T cell repertoires in COVID-19. Study summary: Researchers got acute and convalescent COVID-19 samples from the United States, Italy and Spain.

In the original workflow: Estimation of nucleated cell counts was performed using reference gene primer amplification. The method was immunoSEQ multiplex PCR; TCRdb's version includes in-frame clones alone and lacks a portion of them. Clone size and the V and J calls come from that table; the DNA yielded D and trimming. The sample yields 34,000 or so clones, roughly 90% seen once. The receptor's source is a man aged 50-59 years with active or convalescent COVID-19. Input material: peripheral blood.

CDR3 coding DNA: TGTGCCAGCAGCCAAGATTCCCTAGCGGGAGGCCATGGCTACGAGCAGTACTTC. Its translation: CASSQDSLAGGHGYEQYF. The rearrangement joins TRBV3-1 (or the pseudogene TRBV3-2) to TRBJ2-7, with TRBD2 identical over 11 bases. CDR1 LGHDT and CDR2 YNNKEL come from the germline V gene (reference sequence). The CDR3 is 18 residues long. Trimming took 0 bases from V and 3 from J; bases not matched to a gene: 10.